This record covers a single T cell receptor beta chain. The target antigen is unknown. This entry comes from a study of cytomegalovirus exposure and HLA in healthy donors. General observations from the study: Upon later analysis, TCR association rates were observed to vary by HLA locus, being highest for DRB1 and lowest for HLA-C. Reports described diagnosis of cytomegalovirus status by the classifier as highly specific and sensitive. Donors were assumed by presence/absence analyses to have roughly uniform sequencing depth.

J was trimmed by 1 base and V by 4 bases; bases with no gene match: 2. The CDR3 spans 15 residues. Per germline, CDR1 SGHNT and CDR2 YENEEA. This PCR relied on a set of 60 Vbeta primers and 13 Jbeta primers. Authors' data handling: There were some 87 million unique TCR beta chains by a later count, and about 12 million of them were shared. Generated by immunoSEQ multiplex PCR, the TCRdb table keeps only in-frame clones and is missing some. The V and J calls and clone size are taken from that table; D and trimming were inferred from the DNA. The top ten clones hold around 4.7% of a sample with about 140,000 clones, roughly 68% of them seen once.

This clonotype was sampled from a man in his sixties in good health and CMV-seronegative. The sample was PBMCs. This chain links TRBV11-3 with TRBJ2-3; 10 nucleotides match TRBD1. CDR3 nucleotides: TGTGCCAGCAGCTCCGGGACAGGGGGCACAGATACGCAGTATTTT. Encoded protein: CASSSGTGGTDTQYF.